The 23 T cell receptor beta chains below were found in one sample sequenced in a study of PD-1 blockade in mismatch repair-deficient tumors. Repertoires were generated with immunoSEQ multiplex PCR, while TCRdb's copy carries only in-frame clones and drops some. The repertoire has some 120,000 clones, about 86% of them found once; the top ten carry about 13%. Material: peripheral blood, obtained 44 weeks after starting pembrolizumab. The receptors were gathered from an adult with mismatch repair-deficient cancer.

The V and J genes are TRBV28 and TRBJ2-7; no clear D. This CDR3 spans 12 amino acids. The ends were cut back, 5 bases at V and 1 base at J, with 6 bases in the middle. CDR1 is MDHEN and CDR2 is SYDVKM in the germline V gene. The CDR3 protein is CASSPTSYEQYF. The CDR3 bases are TGTGCCAGCAGTCCCACATCCTACGAGCAGTACTTC.

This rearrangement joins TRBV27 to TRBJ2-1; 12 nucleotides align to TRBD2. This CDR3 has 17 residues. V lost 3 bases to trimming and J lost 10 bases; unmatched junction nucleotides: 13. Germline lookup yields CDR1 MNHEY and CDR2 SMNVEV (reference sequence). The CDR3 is CASSLINLAGGPKEQFF. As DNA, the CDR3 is TGTGCCAGCAGTTTGATCAACCTAGCGGGAGGGCCAAAGGAGCAGTTCTTC.

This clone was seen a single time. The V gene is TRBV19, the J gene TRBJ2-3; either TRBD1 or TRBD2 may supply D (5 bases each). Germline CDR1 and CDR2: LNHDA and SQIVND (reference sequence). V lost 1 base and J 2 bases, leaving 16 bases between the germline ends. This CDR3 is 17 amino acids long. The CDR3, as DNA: TGTGCCAGTAGTATAGGGTTGTCAAGGGACCCCACAGATACGCAGTATTTT. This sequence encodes CASSIGLSRDPTDTQYF.

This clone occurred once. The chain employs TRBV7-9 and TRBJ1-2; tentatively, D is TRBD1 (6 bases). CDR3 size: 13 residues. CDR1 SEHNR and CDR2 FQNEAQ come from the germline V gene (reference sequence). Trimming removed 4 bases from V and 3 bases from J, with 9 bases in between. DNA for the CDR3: TGTGCCAGCAGCTCGACAGGACACTATGGCTACACCTTC. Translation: CASSSTGHYGYTF.

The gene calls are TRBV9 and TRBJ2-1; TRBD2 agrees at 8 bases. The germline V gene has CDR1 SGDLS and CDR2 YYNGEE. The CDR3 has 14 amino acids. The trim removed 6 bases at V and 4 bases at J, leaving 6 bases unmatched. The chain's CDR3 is CASNSGGGYNEQFF. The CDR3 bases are TGTGCCAGCAATTCGGGAGGGGGATACAATGAGCAGTTCTTC. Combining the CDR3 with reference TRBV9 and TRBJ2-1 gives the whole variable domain DSGVTQTPKHLITATGQRVTLRCSPRSGDLSVYWYQQSLDQGLQFLIQYYNGEERAKGNILERFSAQQFPDLHSELNLSSLELGDSALYFCASNSGGGYNEQFFGPGTRLTVL.

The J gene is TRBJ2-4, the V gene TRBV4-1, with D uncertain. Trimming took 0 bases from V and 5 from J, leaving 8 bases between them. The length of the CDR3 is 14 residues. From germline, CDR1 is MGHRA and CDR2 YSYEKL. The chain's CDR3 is CASSQESTENIQYF. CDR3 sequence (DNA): TGCGCCAGCAGCCAAGAGTCTACAGAAAACATTCAGTACTTC.

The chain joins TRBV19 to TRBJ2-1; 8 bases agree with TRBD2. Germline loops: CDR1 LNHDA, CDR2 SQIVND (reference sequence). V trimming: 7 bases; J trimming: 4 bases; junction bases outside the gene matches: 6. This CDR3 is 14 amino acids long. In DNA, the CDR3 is TGTGCCAGTACCGGGACTAGGAATTACAATGAGCAGTTCTTC. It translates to CASTGTRNYNEQFF.

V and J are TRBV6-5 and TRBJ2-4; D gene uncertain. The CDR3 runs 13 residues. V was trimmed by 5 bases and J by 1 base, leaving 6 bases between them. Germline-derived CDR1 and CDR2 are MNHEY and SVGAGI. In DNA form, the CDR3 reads TGTGCCAGCAGTCCACGGGCCAAAAACATTCAGTACTTC. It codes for CASSPRAKNIQYF.

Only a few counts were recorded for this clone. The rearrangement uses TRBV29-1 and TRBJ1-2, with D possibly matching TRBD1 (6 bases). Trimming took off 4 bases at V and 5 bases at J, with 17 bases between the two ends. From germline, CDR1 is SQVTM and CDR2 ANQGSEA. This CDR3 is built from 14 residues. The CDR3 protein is CSVVVSQGEYGYTF. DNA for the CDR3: TGCAGCGTTGTTGTTTCACAGGGAGAGTATGGCTACACCTTC.

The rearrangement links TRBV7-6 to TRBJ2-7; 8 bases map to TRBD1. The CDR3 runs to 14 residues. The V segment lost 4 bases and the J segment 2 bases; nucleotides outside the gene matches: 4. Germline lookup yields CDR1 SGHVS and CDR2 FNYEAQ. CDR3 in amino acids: CASSSGQGTYEQYF. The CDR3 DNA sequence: TGTGCCAGCAGCTCCGGACAGGGAACCTACGAGCAGTACTTC.

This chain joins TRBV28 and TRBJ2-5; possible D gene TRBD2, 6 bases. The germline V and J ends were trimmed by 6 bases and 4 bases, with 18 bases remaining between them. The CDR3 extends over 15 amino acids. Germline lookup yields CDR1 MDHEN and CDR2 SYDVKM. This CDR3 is CASSSRRERSETQYF. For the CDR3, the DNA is TGTGCCAGCAGCTCGAGACGGGAGAGATCAGAGACCCAGTACTTC.

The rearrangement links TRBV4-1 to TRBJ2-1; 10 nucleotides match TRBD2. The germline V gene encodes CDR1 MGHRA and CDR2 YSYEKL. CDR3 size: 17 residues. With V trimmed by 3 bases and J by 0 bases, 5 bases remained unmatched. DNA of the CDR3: TGCGCCAGCAGCCAGCCGGGACTAGCGAGCTCCTACAATGAGCAGTTCTTC. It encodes CASSQPGLASSYNEQFF.

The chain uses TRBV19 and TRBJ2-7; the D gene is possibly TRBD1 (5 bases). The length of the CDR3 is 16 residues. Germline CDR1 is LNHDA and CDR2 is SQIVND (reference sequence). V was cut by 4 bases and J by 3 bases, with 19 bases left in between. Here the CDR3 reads CASSTLSRGGNYEQYF. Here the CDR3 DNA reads TGTGCCAGTAGTACGCTTTCTAGGGGCGGAAACTACGAGCAGTACTTC.

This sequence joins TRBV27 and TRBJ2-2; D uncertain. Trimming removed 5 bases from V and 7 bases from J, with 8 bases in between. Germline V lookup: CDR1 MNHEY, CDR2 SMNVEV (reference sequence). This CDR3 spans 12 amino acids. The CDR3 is CASSLYHGELFF. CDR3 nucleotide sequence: TGTGCCAGCAGTCTCTATCACGGGGAGCTGTTTTTT.

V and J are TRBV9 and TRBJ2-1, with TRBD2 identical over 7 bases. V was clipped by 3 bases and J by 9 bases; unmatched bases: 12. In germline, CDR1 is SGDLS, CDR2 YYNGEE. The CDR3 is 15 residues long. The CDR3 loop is CASSADGLVSREQFF. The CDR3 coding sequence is TGTGCCAGCAGCGCAGACGGACTAGTTTCACGTGAGCAGTTCTTC.

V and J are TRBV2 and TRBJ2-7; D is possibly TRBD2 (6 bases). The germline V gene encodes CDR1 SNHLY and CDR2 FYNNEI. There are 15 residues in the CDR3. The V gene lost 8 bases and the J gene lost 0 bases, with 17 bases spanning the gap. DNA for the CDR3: TGTGCCAGCGACTCCCGGGACTTCGACTCCTACGAGCAGTACTTC. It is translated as CASDSRDFDSYEQYF. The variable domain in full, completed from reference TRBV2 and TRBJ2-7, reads EPEVTQTPSHQVTQMGQEVILRCVPISNHLYFYWYRQILGQKVEFLVSFYNNEISEKSEIFDDQFSVERPDGSNFTLKIRSTKLEDSAMYFCASDSRDFDSYEQYFGPGTRLTVT.

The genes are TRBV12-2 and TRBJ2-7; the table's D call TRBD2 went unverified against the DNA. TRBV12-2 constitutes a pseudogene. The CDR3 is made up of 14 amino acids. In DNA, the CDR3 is TGTGCAAGTCGCCCCCTCGTCGGGTACTACGAGCAGTACTTC. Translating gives CASRPLVGYYEQYF.

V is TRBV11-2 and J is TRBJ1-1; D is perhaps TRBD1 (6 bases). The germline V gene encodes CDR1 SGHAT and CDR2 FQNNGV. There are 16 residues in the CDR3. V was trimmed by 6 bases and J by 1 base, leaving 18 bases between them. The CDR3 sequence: CASSHYPRGKNTEAFF. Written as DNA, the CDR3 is TGTGCCAGCAGTCATTATCCCAGGGGAAAGAACACTGAAGCTTTCTTT. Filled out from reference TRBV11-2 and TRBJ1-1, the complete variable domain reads EAGVAQSPRYKIIEKRQSVAFWCNPISGHATLYWYQQILGQGPKLLIQFQNNGVVDDSQLPKDRFSAERLKGVDSTLKIQPAKLEDSAVYLCASSHYPRGKNTEAFFGQGTRLTVV.

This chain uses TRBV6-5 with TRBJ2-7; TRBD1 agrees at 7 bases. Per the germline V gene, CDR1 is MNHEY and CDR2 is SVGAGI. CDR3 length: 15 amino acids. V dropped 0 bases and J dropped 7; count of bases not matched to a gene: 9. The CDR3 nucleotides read TGTGCCAGCAGTTACTCGACGTACAGGGGATATGAGCAGTACTTC. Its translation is CASSYSTYRGYEQYF.

The CDR3 reads CASSLRAGGLYEQYF. CDR3 nucleotide sequence: TGTGCCAGCAGTCTGAGGGCCGGGGGGCTCTACGAGCAGTACTTC. This rearrangement joins TRBV2 to TRBJ2-7, with D possibly being TRBD2 (7 bases). The germline gives CDR1 SNHLY, CDR2 FYNNEI. The CDR3 sequence is 15 residues long. V shed 5 bases and J shed 3 bases, with 17 bases lying between them.

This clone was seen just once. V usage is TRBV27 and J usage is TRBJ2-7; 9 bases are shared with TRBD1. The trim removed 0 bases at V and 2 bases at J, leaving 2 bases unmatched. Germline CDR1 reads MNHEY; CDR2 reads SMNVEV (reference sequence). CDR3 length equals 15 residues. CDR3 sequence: CASSLSGQGTYEQYF. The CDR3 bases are TGTGCCAGCAGTTTATCCGGACAGGGGACCTACGAGCAGTACTTC.

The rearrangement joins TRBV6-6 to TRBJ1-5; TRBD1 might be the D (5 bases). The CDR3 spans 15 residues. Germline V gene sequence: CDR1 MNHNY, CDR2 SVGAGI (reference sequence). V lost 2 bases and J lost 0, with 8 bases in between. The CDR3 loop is CASSYDRNSNQPQHF. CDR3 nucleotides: TGTGCCAGCAGTTACGACAGAAATAGCAATCAGCCCCAGCATTTT.

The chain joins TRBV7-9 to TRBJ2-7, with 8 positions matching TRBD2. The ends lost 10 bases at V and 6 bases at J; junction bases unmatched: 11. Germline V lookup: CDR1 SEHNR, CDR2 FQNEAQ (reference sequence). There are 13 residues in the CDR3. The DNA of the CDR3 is TGTGCCATTAATAGCGGGAAGATATCCGAGCAGTACTTC. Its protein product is CAINSGKISEQYF. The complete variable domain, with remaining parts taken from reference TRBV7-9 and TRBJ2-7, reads DTGVSQNPRHKITKRGQNVTFRCDPISEHNRLYWYRQTLGQGPEFLTYFQNEAQLEKSRLLSDRFSAERPKGSFSTLEIQRTEQGDSAMYLCAINSGKISEQYFGPGTRLTVT.